This T cell receptor (beta chain) was captured in a study of blood T cell repertoires in COVID-19. Germline CDR1 MNHEY, CDR2 SMNVEV (reference sequence). The CDR3 extends over 16 amino acids. V was trimmed by 5 bases and J by 1 base, leaving 17 bases between them. Libraries were prepared by immunoSEQ multiplex PCR; TCRdb keeps only in-frame clonotypes and omits some of them. The data show about 99,000 clones, approximately 84% seen once. The sequence derives from a human donor in a cohort sampled during active or convalescent COVID-19. Sequenced material: peripheral blood. The chain couples TRBV27 to TRBJ1-1, with D possibly being TRBD1 (6 bases). The CDR3 DNA reads as TGTGCCAGCAGTAAGAGGGGGGGAACGGGGAACACTGAAGCTTTCTTT. Amino acid sequence: CASSKRGGTGNTEAFF.